The entry below gives a single TCR beta chain sequence along with its context. Antigen specificity is unknown. Cells designated naive CD8 were CD45RO-negative and were positively selected for CCR7, with terminally differentiated effector memory CD45RA+ cells excluded. Per germline, CDR1 LNHDA and CDR2 SQIVND (reference sequence). The CDR3 length is 15 residues. Trimming removed 6 bases from V and 1 base from J, with 13 bases in between. In the study's own analysis: Junction-only immunoSEQ sequences carried no quality scores, so filtering differed. Here immunoSEQ multiplex PCR was the method, and the copy in TCRdb shows in-frame clones only, minus some. Clonal size and the V and J genes are those of that table, whereas D and trimming came from the DNA. The table lists about 1.9 million clones, just over 90% of them singletons, with about 1.6% in the top ten. This specimen belongs to a study of shared clonotypes between healthy human individuals. Turning to the study itself: Three CD4 naive, three CD4 memory, two CD8 naive and one CD8 memory plate were used per donor.

The study, taken as a whole, reports: The diversity represented, both genetic and in exposure history, was limited by few donors.

The receptor's source is a man aged 18 to 29 in good health. Some clones in this sample may be carry-over from other donors' samples. This chain connects TRBV19 to TRBJ2-1; possible D gene TRBD1, 6 bases. What was sequenced was naive CD8+ T cells from PBMCs. CDR3 residues: CASRVNRESYNEQFF. The CDR3 DNA follows: TGTGCCAGTAGGGTCAACAGGGAATCCTACAATGAGCAGTTCTTC. The whole variable domain, filled in from reference TRBV19 and TRBJ2-1, reads DGGITQSPKYLFRKEGQNVTLSCEQNLNHDAMYWYRQDPGQGLRLIYYSQIVNDFQKGDIAEGYSVSREKKESFPLTVTSAQKNPTAFYLCASRVNRESYNEQFFGPGTRLTVL.